This T cell receptor beta chain comes out of a study of CD8 T cells in Susac syndrome. Germline trimming cut 0 bases from V and 7 bases from J; bases unmatched to any gene: 4. CDR1 GTSNPN and CDR2 SVGIG come from the germline V gene (reference sequence). The CDR3 sequence is 13 residues long. Sequencing targeted TCR beta in blood CD8+ and CD4+ T cells. It was with random hexamers that about 0.45 to 1 ug RNA was reverse transcribed. TCRdb passed the immunoSEQ multiplex PCR reads through MiXCR, listing each CDR3 protein once. This table holds more than 200,000 distinct CDR3 sequences, around 90% found once.

The origin of this receptor is a human donor with multiple sclerosis. This rearrangement joins TRBV30 to TRBJ1-2; 8 bases match TRBD1. Sequences were obtained from CD8+ T cells from PBMCs. CDR3 region: CAWSVGQGLGYTF. The DNA for the CDR3 is TGTGCCTGGAGTGTAGGACAGGGTCTTGGCTACACCTTC.